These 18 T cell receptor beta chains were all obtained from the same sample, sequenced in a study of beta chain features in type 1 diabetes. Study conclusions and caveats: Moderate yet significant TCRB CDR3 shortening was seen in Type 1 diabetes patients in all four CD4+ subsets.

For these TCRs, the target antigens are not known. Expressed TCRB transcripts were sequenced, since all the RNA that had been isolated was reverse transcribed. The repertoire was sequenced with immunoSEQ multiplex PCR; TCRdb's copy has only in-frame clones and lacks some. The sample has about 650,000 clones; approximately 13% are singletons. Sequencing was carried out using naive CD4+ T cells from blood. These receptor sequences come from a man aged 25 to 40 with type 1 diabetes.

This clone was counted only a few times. The CDR3 sequence is CAISGQGGDTQYF. The CDR3 DNA reads TGTGCCATCAGTGGACAGGGAGGGGATACGCAGTATTTT. This sequence joins TRBV10-3 and TRBJ2-3; D is tentatively TRBD1 or TRBD2 (7 bases each). Germline V gene lookup returns CDR1 ENHRY and CDR2 SYGVKD. This CDR3 spans 13 amino acids. V was trimmed by 4 bases and J by 6 bases, leaving 11 bases between them.

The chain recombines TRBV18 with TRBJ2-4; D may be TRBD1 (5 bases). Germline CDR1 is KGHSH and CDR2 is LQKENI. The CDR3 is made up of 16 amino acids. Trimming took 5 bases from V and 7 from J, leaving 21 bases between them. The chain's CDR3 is CASSKDQGSLGNIQYF. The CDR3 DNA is TGTGCCAGCTCAAAGGACCAGGGCTCGCTGGGGAACATTCAGTACTTC.

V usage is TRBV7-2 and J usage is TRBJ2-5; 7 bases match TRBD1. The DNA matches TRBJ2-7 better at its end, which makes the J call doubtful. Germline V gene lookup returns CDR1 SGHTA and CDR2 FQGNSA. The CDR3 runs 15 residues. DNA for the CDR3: TGTGCCAGCAGCTTAACAACCGGGACAGCCTACGAGCAGTACTTC. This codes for CASSLTTGTAYEQYF.

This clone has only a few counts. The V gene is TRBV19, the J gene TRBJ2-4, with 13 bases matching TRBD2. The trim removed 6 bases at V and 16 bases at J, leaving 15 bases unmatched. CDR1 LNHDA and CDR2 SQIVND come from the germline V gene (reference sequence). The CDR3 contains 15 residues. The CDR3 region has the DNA TGTGCCAGTAGACCAGCGGGACTAGCGGGGCTTCTTACCTACTTC. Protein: CASRPAGLAGLLTYF.

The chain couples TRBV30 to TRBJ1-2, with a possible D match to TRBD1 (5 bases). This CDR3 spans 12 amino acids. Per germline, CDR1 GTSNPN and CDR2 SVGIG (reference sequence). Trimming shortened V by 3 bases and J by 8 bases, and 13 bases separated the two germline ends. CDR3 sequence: CAWRPTGSGYTF. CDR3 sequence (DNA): TGTGCCTGGAGGCCCACAGGTTCCGGCTACACCTTC.

CDR3 nucleotides: TGTGCCAGCGGCTATGGGGGATCTAGCAATCAGCCCCAGCATTTT. This codes for CASGYGGSSNQPQHF. The rearrangement joins TRBV25-1 to TRBJ1-5; a possible D gene is TRBD1 (5 bases). In germline, CDR1 is MGHDK, CDR2 SYGVNS. The CDR3 totals 15 residues. The V gene lost 8 bases and the J gene lost 0 bases, with 14 bases spanning the gap.

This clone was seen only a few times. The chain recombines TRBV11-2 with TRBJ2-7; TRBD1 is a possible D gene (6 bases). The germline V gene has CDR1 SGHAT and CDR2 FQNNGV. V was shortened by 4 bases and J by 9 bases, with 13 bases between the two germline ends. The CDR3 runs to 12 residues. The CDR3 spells CASSYSLGGQYF. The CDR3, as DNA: TGTGCCAGCAGCTATTCCCTAGGGGGGCAGTACTTC.

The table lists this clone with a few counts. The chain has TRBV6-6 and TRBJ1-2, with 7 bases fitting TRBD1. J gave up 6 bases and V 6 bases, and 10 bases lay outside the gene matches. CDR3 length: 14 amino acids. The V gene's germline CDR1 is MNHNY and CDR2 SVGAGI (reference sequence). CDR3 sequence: CASSADREGNGYTF. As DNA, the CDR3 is TGTGCCAGCAGCGCCGACAGGGAAGGAAATGGCTACACCTTC.

CDR3 coding DNA: TGTGCCAGCAGCTTGCGCCGGGACCCTCACTATGGCTACACCTTC. Amino acid sequence: CASSLRRDPHYGYTF. The rearrangement joins TRBV7-9 to TRBJ1-2, with D maybe TRBD1 (5 bases). This CDR3 has 15 residues. The V gene lost 3 bases and the J gene lost 3 bases, with 14 bases spanning the gap. Germline CDR1 is SEHNR and CDR2 is FQNEAQ (reference sequence). Using reference TRBV7-9 and TRBJ1-2 for the parts outside the CDR3, the full variable domain is DTGVSQNPRHKITKRGQNVTFRCDPISEHNRLYWYRQTLGQGPEFLTYFQNEAQLEKSRLLSDRFSAERPKGSFSTLEIQRTEQGDSAMYLCASSLRRDPHYGYTFGSGTRLTVV.

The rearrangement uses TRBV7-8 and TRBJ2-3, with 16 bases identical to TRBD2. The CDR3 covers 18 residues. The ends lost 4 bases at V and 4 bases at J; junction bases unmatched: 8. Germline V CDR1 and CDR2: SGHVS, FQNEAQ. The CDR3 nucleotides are TGTGCCAGCAGCTCTCCGGGACTAGCGGGGGGGCTCCCAGATACGCAGTATTTT. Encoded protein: CASSSPGLAGGLPDTQYF.

CDR3 sequence (DNA): TGTGCCAGCAGCCCAGCGGGGGGCCACCAGGATGAGCAGTTCTTC. Its protein is CASSPAGGHQDEQFF. The chain uses TRBV7-7 and TRBJ2-1; TRBD2 matches 9 bases. This CDR3 is built from 15 residues. The germline gives CDR1 SSHAT, CDR2 FNYEAQ (reference sequence). Trimming removed 5 bases from V and 8 bases from J; junction bases left unmatched: 10.

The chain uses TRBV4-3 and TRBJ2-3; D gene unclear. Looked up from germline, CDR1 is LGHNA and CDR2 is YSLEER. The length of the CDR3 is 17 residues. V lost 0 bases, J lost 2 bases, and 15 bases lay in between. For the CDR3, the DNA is TGCGCCAGCAGCCAAGATTTGGGTACCCCTAACACAGATACGCAGTATTTT. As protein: CASSQDLGTPNTDTQYF.

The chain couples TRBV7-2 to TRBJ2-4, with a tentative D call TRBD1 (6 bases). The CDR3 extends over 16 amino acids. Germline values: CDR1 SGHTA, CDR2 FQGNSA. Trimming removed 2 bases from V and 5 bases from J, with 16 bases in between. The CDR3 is CASSLPAGAGQNIQYF. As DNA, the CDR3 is TGTGCCAGCAGCTTACCTGCAGGGGCAGGCCAAAACATTCAGTACTTC.

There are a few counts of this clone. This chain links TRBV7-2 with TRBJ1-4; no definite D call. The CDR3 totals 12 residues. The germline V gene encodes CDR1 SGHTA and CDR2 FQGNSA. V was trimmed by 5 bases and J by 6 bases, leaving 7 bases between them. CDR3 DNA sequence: TGTGCCAGCAGCCCGACGGATGAAAAACTGTTTTTT. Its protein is CASSPTDEKLFF.

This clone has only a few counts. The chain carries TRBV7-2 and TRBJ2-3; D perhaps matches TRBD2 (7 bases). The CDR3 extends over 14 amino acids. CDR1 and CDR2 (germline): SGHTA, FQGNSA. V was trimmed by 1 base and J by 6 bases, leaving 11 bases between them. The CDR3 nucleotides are TGTGCCAGCAGCTTAGGAGGGGGAGGGGATACGCAGTATTTT. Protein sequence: CASSLGGGGDTQYF.

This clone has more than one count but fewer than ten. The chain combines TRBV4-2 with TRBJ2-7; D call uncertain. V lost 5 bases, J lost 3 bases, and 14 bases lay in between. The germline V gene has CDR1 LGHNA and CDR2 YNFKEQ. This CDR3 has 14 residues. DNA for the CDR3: TGTGCCAGCAGCGTCTACCGAGGCCGCTACGAGCAGTACTTC. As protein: CASSVYRGRYEQYF.

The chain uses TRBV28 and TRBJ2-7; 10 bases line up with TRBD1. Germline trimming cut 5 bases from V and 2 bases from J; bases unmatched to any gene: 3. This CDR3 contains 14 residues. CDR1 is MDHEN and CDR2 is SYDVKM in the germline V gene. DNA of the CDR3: TGTGCCAGCAGTGGGACAGGGGTCCCCTACGAGCAGTACTTC. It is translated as CASSGTGVPYEQYF.

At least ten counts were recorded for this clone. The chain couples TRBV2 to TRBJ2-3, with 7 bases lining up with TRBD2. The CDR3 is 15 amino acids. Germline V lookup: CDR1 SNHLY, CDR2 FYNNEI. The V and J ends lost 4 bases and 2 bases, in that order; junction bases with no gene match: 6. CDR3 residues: CASSVTAGPTDTQYF. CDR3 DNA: TGTGCCAGCAGTGTTACAGCGGGGCCCACAGATACGCAGTATTTT. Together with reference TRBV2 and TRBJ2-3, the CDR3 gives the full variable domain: EPEVTQTPSHQVTQMGQEVILRCVPISNHLYFYWYRQILGQKVEFLVSFYNNEISEKSEIFDDQFSVERPDGSNFTLKIRSTKLEDSAMYFCASSVTAGPTDTQYFGPGTRLTVL.